This T cell receptor beta chain was retrieved from a study of cytomegalovirus exposure and HLA in healthy donors. The PCR contained 60 Vbeta and 13 Jbeta primers. The protocol was immunoSEQ multiplex PCR, while the TCRdb copy is restricted to in-frame clones and leaves out a portion. The sample lists around 150,000 clones; around 86% were seen once. The V and J ends lost 4 bases and 5 bases, in that order; junction bases with no gene match: 5. The germline V gene encodes CDR1 SGHVS and CDR2 FNYEAQ. This CDR3 has 13 residues. Sample: PBMCs. The chain joins TRBV7-6 to TRBJ2-7, with TRBD1 identical over 7 bases. This clonotype was obtained from a human donor in good health. The CDR3 region is CASSSGTADEQYF. Here the CDR3 DNA reads TGTGCCAGCAGCTCAGGGACAGCGGACGAGCAGTACTTC.